This T cell receptor beta chain was captured by sequencing in a study of tumor and adjacent non-tumor tissue in lung cancer. Study at large: Patients comprised about a dozen adenocarcinoma, a couple of squamous cell carcinoma and 1 small cell lung cancer. Aged about 30 to 85 years, patients included 10 men and about five women with stage I to III disease.

The sample holds a few counts of this clonotype. A much larger clone lies a single base off, so this may be a read error. Three rounds of nested PCR, following a modified ARM-PCR protocol, produced the TCRbeta library. TCRdb used MiXCR to reprocess the multiplex PCR reads, holding one entry per CDR3 protein. The sample has over 100,000 distinct CDR3 sequences, under 65% seen once. Germline CDR1 and CDR2: MNHNS and SASEGT. This CDR3 is 15 amino acids long. No cell sorting was done before RNA was extracted from the tissue. This non-tumor lung sample came from over 3 cm beyond the tumor edge. Donors were chemotherapy-naive, newly diagnosed lung cancer surgical patients in China, August–late 2014.

The rearrangement joins TRBV6-1 to TRBJ2-7; D possibly corresponds to TRBD2 (6 bases). The clonotype comes from a man in his 60s with non-small cell lung cancer. Sequences were obtained from distant non-tumor lung tissue. The CDR3, as DNA: TGTACCAGCAGTGAAGGGGTAGCGGCAAATTACGAGCAGTACTTC. Residues: CTSSEGVAANYEQYF.